Shown below are 30 T cell receptor beta chains from a single sample sequenced in a study of T cells in Graves' hyperthyroidism and ophthalmopathy (dated by TCRdb to the late 2010s). The library was built by means of multiplex PCR. The data were produced on an Illumina HiSeq 2000. The TCR beta CDR3 regions were amplified from the RNA transcripts. The TCR CDR3 was subjected to a first round of RT-PCR using the HTBI primer set and the Qiagen OneStep RT-PCR kit. TCRdb reworked the public reads: Q25 trimming with fastp, MiXCR clone assembly, productive beta chains retained. One record per CDR3 amino acid sequence lists the most common genes and DNA. For this sample there are about 480,000 distinct CDR3 sequences; approximately 15% appear just once. Of the sample, 15% to 20% falls within the top ten clones. The sequencing input was blood. These receptor sequences come from a woman under 30 with Graves' hyperthyroidism.

This clonotype was detected many times. The genes are TRBV12-3 or TRBV12-4 and TRBJ2-1; TRBD2 matches 10 bases. V shed 7 bases, J shed 8 bases, and the junction held 23 bases outside the gene matches. The CDR3 is 19 amino acids. The CDR3 region has the DNA TGTGCCAGCACCGTCTCGGCGGCTAGCGGGAGCATGGGTCGATATGAGCAGTTCTTC. As protein: CASTVSAASGSMGRYEQFF.

This clonotype was counted ten times or more. The rearrangement joins TRBV6-1 to TRBJ1-4; the D gene is possibly TRBD1 (6 bases). Per germline, CDR1 MNHNS and CDR2 SASEGT. The CDR3 spans 14 residues. Trimming removed 6 bases from V and 5 bases from J, with 13 bases in between. CDR3 amino acids: CASRLGTPNEKLFF. The CDR3 DNA sequence: TGTGCCAGCAGACTCGGGACACCCAATGAAAAACTGTTTTTT.

This clonotype was picked up many times. The chain links TRBV27 to TRBJ2-7; D is perhaps TRBD2 (6 bases). CDR3 length: 13 residues. Per germline, CDR1 MNHEY and CDR2 SMNVEV (reference sequence). Trimming stripped 5 bases from V and 7 bases from J, with 15 bases between. As DNA, the CDR3 is TGTGCCAGCAGTCGGACTATTTTAGGGGAGCAGTACTTC. Translated, it gives CASSRTILGEQYF.

This clonotype has at least ten counts. The chain is built from TRBV3-1 and TRBJ2-1, with 7 bases fitting TRBD2. CDR3 length: 16 residues. V shed 5 bases and J 2 bases; nucleotides not matched to a gene: 9. Looked up from germline, CDR1 is LGHDT and CDR2 is YNNKEL (reference sequence). The CDR3 region has the DNA TGTGCCAGCAGCAACCTACTACTAGCGCCCTACAATGAGCAGTTCTTC. It specifies CASSNLLLAPYNEQFF.

The genes are TRBV7-9 and TRBJ1-1; D uncertain. The CDR3 runs 11 residues. Trimming took off 11 bases at V and 4 bases at J, with 11 bases between the two ends. Germline-derived CDR1 and CDR2 are SEHNR and FQNEAQ (reference sequence). The CDR3 spells CAAERVTEAFF. CDR3 coding DNA: TGTGCCGCGGAACGGGTCACTGAAGCTTTCTTT.

This rearrangement joins TRBV7-2 to TRBJ2-1; 13 bases fit TRBD2. Per germline, CDR1 SGHTA and CDR2 FQGNSA. The V and J ends lost 1 base and 5 bases, in that order; junction bases with no gene match: 2. The CDR3 loop spans 16 amino acids. The CDR3 DNA reads as TGTGCCAGCAGCTTAGATGGGACTAGCGGGAACAATGAGCAGTTCTTC. Its protein product is CASSLDGTSGNNEQFF.

This clonotype was seen at least ten times. The chain recombines TRBV29-1 with TRBJ1-2; D perhaps matches TRBD1 (5 bases). V was clipped by 6 bases and J by 4 bases, with 9 bases between them. The CDR3 sequence is 11 residues long. Germline V gene data show CDR1 as SQVTM and CDR2 as ANQGSEA. CDR3 in amino acids: CSVREGYGYTF. Written as DNA, the CDR3 is TGCAGCGTCAGGGAGGGCTATGGCTACACCTTC.

This clonotype was observed at least ten times. The rearrangement uses TRBV28 and TRBJ2-4, with 11 bases aligning to TRBD2. The CDR3 is 18 amino acids. Germline CDR1 and CDR2: MDHEN and SYDVKM. J gave up 0 bases and V 6 bases, and 10 bases lay outside the gene matches. This chain's CDR3 is CASSLWTSGPLAKNIQYF. Written as DNA, the CDR3 is TGTGCCAGCAGCCTTTGGACTAGCGGGCCTCTAGCCAAAAACATTCAGTACTTC.

A word on this clonotype: A read error may explain this, as a much larger clone is one base away. The chain couples TRBV11-1 to TRBJ2-7; TRBD1 might be the D (6 bases). The V gene's germline CDR1 is SGHAT and CDR2 FQDESV (reference sequence). This CDR3 has 14 residues. Deletions cut 5 bases from V and 6 bases from J, with 17 bases between. The CDR3 spells CASSARGRNCEQYF. The CDR3 DNA sequence: TGTGCCAGCAGCGCCAGGGGCAGGAACTGCGAGCAGTACTTC.

The gene calls are TRBV19 and TRBJ2-1; D possibly corresponds to TRBD2 (6 bases). This CDR3 region has 16 residues. Germline V gives CDR1 LNHDA, CDR2 SQIVND (reference sequence). The V end was cut by 5 bases, the J end by 7 bases, with 21 bases between. The CDR3, as DNA: TGTGCCAGTAGTTGGTTTGGGGGTAGCGGCGATAATGAGCAGTTCTTC. This gives the protein CASSWFGGSGDNEQFF.

There are many counts of this clonotype. The genes are TRBV27 and TRBJ2-1; D unresolved. Trimming left V 6 bases short and J 4 bases short, with 10 bases between. The CDR3 length is 13 residues. The germline gives CDR1 MNHEY, CDR2 SMNVEV (reference sequence). CDR3 bases: TGTGCCAGCAGCTCAAGGGCTTACAATGAGCAGTTCTTC. Translated, it gives CASSSRAYNEQFF.

This clonotype was recorded many times. The chain links TRBV11-2 to TRBJ2-3, with 8 bases matching TRBD2. Germline CDR1 reads SGHAT; CDR2 reads FQNNGV. This CDR3 has 16 residues. V shed 1 base, J shed 10 bases, and the junction held 13 bases outside the gene matches. Here the CDR3 DNA reads TGTGCCAGCAGCTTAGCGGGAGGGCCGGGCCTAGTATCGCAGTATTTT. Residues: CASSLAGGPGLVSQYF.

At least ten counts were recorded for this clonotype. The chain joins TRBV27 to TRBJ1-5; unclear D gene. The germline gives CDR1 MNHEY, CDR2 SMNVEV (reference sequence). V lost 5 bases, J lost 0 bases, and 5 bases lay in between. The CDR3 consists of 13 residues. The CDR3 DNA is TGTGCCAGCAGTGGGAATAGCAATCAGCCCCAGCATTTT. It translates to CASSGNSNQPQHF.

There are many counts of this clonotype. The V gene is TRBV6-2 or TRBV6-3, the J gene TRBJ2-3; D ambiguous. The CDR3 is made up of 14 amino acids. The V end was cut by 0 bases, the J end by 4 bases, with 8 bases between. Germline CDR1 and CDR2: MNHEY and SVGEGT. The chain's CDR3 is CASSYSLLADTQYF. As DNA, the CDR3 is TGTGCCAGCAGTTACTCCCTCCTAGCAGATACGCAGTATTTT.

This clonotype has at least ten counts. The chain carries TRBV3-1 and TRBJ2-2; the D gene could be TRBD1 or TRBD2 (5 bases each). Germline CDR1 LGHDT, CDR2 YNNKEL (reference sequence). The CDR3 spans 16 residues. V lost 4 bases, J lost 1 base, and 13 bases lay in between. The CDR3 DNA reads TGTGCCAGCAGCCTAGCCGGGACGGTGAACACCGGGGAGCTGTTTTTT. As protein: CASSLAGTVNTGELFF. The full variable domain, rest sourced from reference TRBV3-1 and TRBJ2-2, is DTAVSQTPKYLVTQMGNDKSIKCEQNLGHDTMYWYKQDSKKFLKIMFSYNNKELIINETVPNRFSPKSPDKAHLNLHINSLELGDSAVYFCASSLAGTVNTGELFFGEGSRLTVL.

The chain couples TRBV7-2 to TRBJ1-3, with 7 nucleotides matching TRBD1. The CDR3 length is 16 residues. V was clipped by 3 bases and J by 2 bases; unmatched bases: 7. Germline V gene sequence: CDR1 SGHTA, CDR2 FQGNSA. The CDR3 nucleotides read TGTGCCAGCAGCTTCCCAGGGGGTAGCACTGGAAACACCATATATTTT. Amino acids: CASSFPGGSTGNTIYF.

For the CDR3, the DNA is TGTGCCAGTAATGGACTAGCGGGAGTTAGCACAGATACGCAGTATTTT. It encodes CASNGLAGVSTDTQYF. V and J are TRBV19 and TRBJ2-3; 13 bases match TRBD2. Germline trimming cut 7 bases from V and 0 bases from J; bases unmatched to any gene: 4. The CDR3 is 16 residues long. From germline, CDR1 is LNHDA and CDR2 SQIVND (reference sequence).

Ten or more counts support this clonotype. This chain uses TRBV6-1 with TRBJ1-6, with D uncertain. CDR3 length: 19 amino acids. The germline CDR1 and CDR2 sequences are MNHNS and SASEGT. The V end was cut by 4 bases, the J end by 0 bases, with 19 bases between. CDR3 in DNA: TGTGCCAGCAGTGGAAACAGTCTAGTCCTTGGCTCCTATAATTCACCCCTCCACTTT. It encodes CASSGNSLVLGSYNSPLHF.

Ten or more counts support this clonotype. CDR3: CASSESRMGNYGYTF. The CDR3 DNA follows: TGTGCCAGCAGTGAAAGTAGGATGGGAAACTATGGCTACACCTTC. The V and J genes are TRBV6-1 and TRBJ1-2; D remains ambiguous. CDR1 is MNHNS and CDR2 is SASEGT in the germline V gene. Trimming removed 2 bases at V and 2 bases at J, with 12 bases between. This CDR3 spans 15 amino acids.

This clonotype was picked up a small number of times. The chain uses TRBV20-1 and TRBJ2-3; possible D gene TRBD2, 6 bases. From germline, CDR1 is DFQATT and CDR2 SNEGSKA (reference sequence). V lost 6 bases and J lost 6, with 10 bases in between. The CDR3 length is 11 residues. The CDR3, as DNA: TGCAGTGCGACTCGGGGGGATACGCAGTATTTT. Translation gives CSATRGDTQYF.

This clonotype was seen more than once but under ten times. The chain links TRBV20-1 to TRBJ2-3; tentatively, D is TRBD2 (6 bases). CDR3 length equals 14 residues. V gave up 5 bases and J gave up 1 base, with 13 bases separating them. The germline gives CDR1 DFQATT, CDR2 SNEGSKA (reference sequence). The DNA of the CDR3 is TGCAGTGCTCTCCGACTAGACCGCACAGATACGCAGTATTTT. It yields the protein CSALRLDRTDTQYF.

This CDR3 is CASSLAEDRAYNEQFF. The CDR3 DNA sequence: TGTGCCAGCAGCTTAGCTGAGGACAGGGCCTACAATGAGCAGTTCTTC. J is TRBJ2-1 and V is TRBV7-6; 8 bases fit TRBD1. The ends lost 0 bases at V and 2 bases at J; junction bases unmatched: 3. Germline V gene data show CDR1 as SGHVS and CDR2 as FNYEAQ. The CDR3 runs to 16 residues.

The table lists this clonotype with many counts. V gene TRBV2 combines with J gene TRBJ1-1, with D tentatively TRBD1 (6 bases). The length of the CDR3 is 15 residues. CDR1 and CDR2 (germline): SNHLY, FYNNEI. Deletions cut 7 bases from V and 1 base from J, with 16 bases between. CDR3 sequence (DNA): TGTGCCAGCAACGGAGGAGGACAGAGGAACACTGAAGCTTTCTTT. Translated: CASNGGGQRNTEAFF.

This clonotype was detected ten times or more. The chain carries TRBV7-9 and TRBJ2-1; D may be TRBD2 (5 bases). Germline-derived CDR1 and CDR2 are SEHNR and FQNEAQ (reference sequence). V dropped 0 bases and J dropped 3 bases, with 9 bases sitting between them. The CDR3 loop spans 15 amino acids. The CDR3 coding sequence is TGTGCCAGCAGCTTAGCGGGAGTCAACTACAATGAGCAGTTCTTC. Residues: CASSLAGVNYNEQFF.

This clonotype was observed many times. The genes are TRBV12-3 or TRBV12-4 and TRBJ1-5; no firm D call. There are 15 residues in the CDR3. V shed 3 bases and J shed 5 bases, with 14 bases lying between them. The CDR3 loop is CASSFGESWDQPQHF. CDR3 in DNA: TGTGCCAGCAGTTTCGGGGAGAGTTGGGATCAGCCCCAGCATTTT.

This clonotype was observed a few times. The V gene is TRBV12-3 or TRBV12-4, the J gene TRBJ2-3; 12 nucleotides line up with TRBD2. This CDR3 comprises 15 residues. V was clipped by 7 bases and J by 7 bases; unmatched bases: 9. CDR3 region: CASTALAGGPNTQYF. CDR3 nucleotides: TGTGCCAGCACCGCCCTAGCGGGAGGGCCGAATACGCAGTATTTT.

This clonotype was detected many times. The CDR3 DNA reads as TGTGCCAGCAGTTACACCGTGAACACTGAAGCTTTCTTT. Translation: CASSYTVNTEAFF. The rearrangement uses TRBV6-6 and TRBJ1-1; D uncertain. Germline V gene data show CDR1 as MNHNY and CDR2 as SVGAGI (reference sequence). V was cut by 2 bases and J by 0 bases, with 4 bases left in between. The length of the CDR3 is 13 residues.

In its sample, this clonotype was seen many times. This chain links TRBV19 with TRBJ2-6, with D possibly called TRBD1 or TRBD2 (5 bases each). This CDR3 region has 15 residues. V was pared by 3 bases and J by 0 bases, with 6 bases between. Per the germline V gene, CDR1 is LNHDA and CDR2 is SQIVND (reference sequence). The CDR3 sequence: CASSIGGSGANVLTF. In DNA, the CDR3 is TGTGCCAGTAGTATTGGGGGCTCTGGGGCCAACGTCCTGACTTTC.

With regard to this clonotype: Since a much larger clone is just one base distant, this may be a read error. No conserved phenylalanine or tryptophan ends this CDR3, so it is likely a read error. The rearrangement uses TRBV12-3 or TRBV12-4 and TRBJ1-2; the match to TRBD1 covers 11 bases. J gave up 7 bases and V 6 bases, and 1 base lay outside the gene matches. This CDR3 spans 12 amino acids. In DNA form, the CDR3 reads TGTGCCAGCAGCGGACAGGGGGCTGGCTACACCGTC. The encoded protein is CASSGQGAGYTV.

This clonotype was observed at least ten times. V gene TRBV29-1 combines with J gene TRBJ2-3; possible D gene TRBD1, 7 bases. V lost 8 bases to trimming and J lost 2 bases, with 20 bases between them. Per germline, CDR1 SQVTM and CDR2 ANQGSEA. The CDR3 is 15 residues long. This CDR3 is CSLGGVGGFTDTQYF. The DNA of the CDR3 is TGCAGCTTAGGAGGGGTAGGGGGCTTCACAGATACGCAGTATTTT.